These 9 T cell receptor beta chains were sequenced from one sample in a study of blood T cell repertoires in COVID-19. Clones were read by immunoSEQ multiplex PCR, and TCRdb kept only the in-frame ones, dropping some. The table has 430,000 or so clones, 70% to 90% seen once; the top ten hold about 1.7%. The specimen was PBMCs or T cells enriched from blood (not recorded which). The receptors shown here come from a middle-aged woman who had recovered from COVID-19.

This clone was picked up a small number of times. The chain recombines TRBV19 with TRBJ2-7; a possible D gene is TRBD1 (5 bases). V was trimmed by 5 bases and J by 4 bases, leaving 12 bases between them. Germline V CDR1 and CDR2: LNHDA, SQIVND (reference sequence). The length of the CDR3 is 13 residues. CDR3 coding DNA: TGTGCCAGTAGTGCCACCCAGGGATACGAGCAGTACTTC. Residues: CASSATQGYEQYF.

The gene calls are TRBV9 and TRBJ2-1; D is uncertain. Germline V CDR1 and CDR2: SGDLS, YYNGEE. This CDR3 has 15 residues. Trimming took 0 bases from V and 0 from J, leaving 7 bases between them. The CDR3 DNA is TGTGCCAGCAGCGTAGGGGCAAGCTCCTACAATGAGCAGTTCTTC. This encodes CASSVGASSYNEQFF.

The chain combines TRBV2 with TRBJ2-5, with D possibly matching TRBD2 (7 bases). The CDR3 extends over 12 amino acids. The V gene's germline CDR1 is SNHLY and CDR2 FYNNEI. The germline V and J ends were trimmed by 4 bases and 8 bases, with 11 bases remaining between them. Here the CDR3 reads CASSGGGGTQYF. As DNA, the CDR3 is TGTGCCAGCAGTGGGGGCGGGGGCACCCAGTACTTC.

The chain couples TRBV24-1 to TRBJ2-2, with 7 bases lining up with TRBD1. This CDR3 comprises 13 residues. Trimming removed 9 bases from V and 4 bases from J; junction bases left unmatched: 4. In germline, CDR1 is KGHDR, CDR2 SFDVKD. DNA for the CDR3: TGTGCCACCGGACAGGTATCCACCGGGGAGCTGTTTTTT. Amino acid sequence: CATGQVSTGELFF.

Comment on this clone: The identical CDR3 is also encoded by other nucleotide sequences in the sample. The chain recombines TRBV19 with TRBJ1-2; 7 nucleotides match TRBD1. The CDR3 sequence is 12 residues long. Germline V gene lookup returns CDR1 LNHDA and CDR2 SQIVND (reference sequence). The J segment lost 7 bases and the V segment lost 2 bases, leaving 1 base of the junction unmatched. This CDR3 is CASSITGVGYTF. DNA for the CDR3: TGTGCCAGTAGTATAACAGGGGTTGGCTACACCTTC.

V gene TRBV6-5 combines with J gene TRBJ1-1, with D possibly matching TRBD1 (5 bases). The germline V and J ends were trimmed by 0 bases and 0 bases, with 8 bases remaining between them. Germline CDR1 is MNHEY and CDR2 is SVGAGI. The CDR3 totals 15 residues. The CDR3 is CASSYSGLLNTEAFF. In DNA, the CDR3 is TGTGCCAGCAGTTACTCGGGGCTCTTGAACACTGAAGCTTTCTTT.

V is TRBV18 and J is TRBJ2-7; 7 bases fit TRBD2. CDR1 is KGHSH and CDR2 is LQKENI in the germline V gene. The CDR3 has 15 residues. V lost 3 bases, J lost 5 bases, and 10 bases stayed unmatched. The CDR3: CASSPVPGRGHEQYF. CDR3 in DNA: TGTGCCAGCTCACCCGTCCCGGGGAGGGGCCACGAGCAGTACTTC.

The chain employs TRBV7-9 and TRBJ1-2; D is perhaps TRBD1 (5 bases). This CDR3 has 13 residues. With 8 bases removed from V and 3 bases from J, the gap between germline ends came to 13 bases. Looked up from germline, CDR1 is SEHNR and CDR2 is FQNEAQ (reference sequence). CDR3 loop: CASGRGRDYGYTF. The CDR3 region has the DNA TGTGCCAGCGGGCGGGGCAGGGACTATGGCTACACCTTC.

The chain links TRBV5-1 to TRBJ2-5, with D possibly TRBD1 on 5 matching bases. Trimming stripped 1 base from V and 2 bases from J, with 9 bases between. This CDR3 comprises 14 residues. Looked up from germline, CDR1 is SGHRS and CDR2 is YFSETQ. The chain's CDR3 is CASSLRRTQETQYF. CDR3 nucleotide sequence: TGCGCCAGCAGCTTGAGACGGACACAAGAGACCCAGTACTTC.